This is a list of T cell receptor beta chains from one sample in a study of CD8+CD57+ T cells in acquired aplastic anemia. TCRdb redid the calling of the reads with MiXCR, one entry per CDR3 protein. The repertoire consists of about 70,000 distinct CDR3 sequences, with around half occurring once and the leading ten covering about 8.3%. Sequenced material: sorted CD4+, CD8+, or CD8+CD57+ T cells (not recorded which) from PBMCs. Receptor source: a human donor in good health, serving as a control. CDR3s include the opening cysteine and the closing phenylalanine or tryptophan.

V gene	J gene	CDR3 protein
TRBV5-4	TRBJ1-2	CASSFEAGEAYGYTF
TRBV7-3	TRBJ1-1	CASSRQWNTEAFF
TRBV19	TRBJ2-5	CASRPPGMETQYF
TRBV6-5	TRBJ1-1	CASSSTSSNTEAFF
TRBV24-1	TRBJ1-1	CATSNSGSMNTEAFF
TRBV2	TRBJ2-7	CASIFDQEQYF
TRBV29-1	TRBJ1-1	CGVAGETNTEAFF
TRBV10-3	TRBJ1-2	CAISDYPEPGYTF
TRBV24-1	TRBJ2-1	CATESGIGVVAGDNEQFF
TRBV19	TRBJ1-5	CASSQDRRKPQHF
TRBV2	TRBJ1-5	CASSDFTNQPQHF
TRBV7-8	TRBJ1-5	CASSQWAGGYQPQHF
TRBV7-2	TRBJ2-7	CASSFHSHEQYF
TRBV5-1	TRBJ2-1	CASSRHSGQGYNEQFF
TRBV9	TRBJ2-7	CASSGSTGDPYEQYF
TRBV24-1	TRBJ1-6	CATSDSKINSPLHF
TRBV2	TRBJ1-1	CASSEAGQNTEAFF
TRBV11-2	TRBJ2-7	CASSNPTGTGTHGQYF
TRBV6-1	TRBJ1-2	CASSPTGAYSYGYTF
TRBV19	TRBJ1-1	CASSINRMRTEAFF
TRBV9	TRBJ1-1	CASSVAGSNTEAFF
TRBV10-3	TRBJ2-7	CAIKPPTGQGGHEQYF
TRBV25-1	TRBJ2-1	CASTHMGHNERFF
TRBV20-1	TRBJ1-3	CSARDLRREAGNTIYF
TRBV14	TRBJ2-7	CASSRVAGGSYEQYF
TRBV10-3	TRBJ1-2	CAIKGQGADYGYTF
TRBV5-1	TRBJ2-7	CASSQESRGEQYF
TRBV7-9	TRBJ1-3	CASSSQGTSGNTIYF
TRBV15	TRBJ2-7	CATSIPTKNEQYF
TRBV19	TRBJ2-7	CASRYDSGDRREQYF
TRBV10-3	TRBJ1-1	CAISESGATNTEAFF
TRBV6-4	TRBJ1-5	CASSDRGTGNQPQHF
TRBV7-2	TRBJ1-6	CASSLEIRVKPLHF
TRBV27	TRBJ1-5	CASSDTGGQPQHF
TRBV25-1	TRBJ1-5	CASSETGYNQPQHF
TRBV24-1	TRBJ1-1	CATSEGSEAFF
TRBV29-1	TRBJ2-5	CSVELAGIQETQYF